This TCR beta chain was identified during a study of identical twins. MiXCR was run by TCRdb on the 5' RACE reads, yielding one entry per CDR3 protein. The table shows about 920,000 distinct CDR3 sequences, with roughly an eighth occurring only once. Trimming at V came to 2 bases and at J to 4 bases, leaving 9 bases not matched to a gene. The CDR3 sequence is 17 residues long. Germline assignment: CDR1 MNHNS and CDR2 SASEGT. General study points: Conclusions leaned on cross-sectional statistical analysis and did not track the same donors over time. Models predicted less out-of-frame TCR alpha sharing in monozygotic twins than was found. Partial confounding of zero-insertion analyses by invariant MAIT and iNKT cells was possible. Out-of-frame alpha sequences that twins shared showed excess low generation probability.

This clonotype was observed a few times. Its antigen is as yet unknown. This sample also appeared in a second study, on yellow fever vaccine responses in identical twins.

The chain has TRBV6-1 and TRBJ2-3; 10 bases match TRBD2. The receptor comes from a woman under 30 in good health. What was sequenced was PBMCs. In DNA, the CDR3 is TGTGCCAGCAGTGAACTGGCTAGCGGGAGAAAGCCAGATACGCAGTATTTT. This encodes CASSELASGRKPDTQYF.